This TCR beta chain was observed in a study of beta chain features in type 1 diabetes. The V segment lost 8 bases and the J segment 0 bases; nucleotides outside the gene matches: 5. This CDR3 comprises 15 residues. Germline CDR1 and CDR2: LNHNV and YYDKDF (reference sequence). Concerning this clone itself: What it recognizes is unknown.

Study-level results: Patients showed naive, central memory and Treg TCRB repertoires that appeared more similar than those of healthy donors. The influence of HLA type on TCRB rearrangement stayed undetermined. The study found moderately but significantly shorter TCRB CDR3s in all four CD4+ subsets of Type 1 diabetes patients.

Every bit of the isolated RNA underwent reverse transcription, so sequencing read expressed TCRB transcripts. Assay used: immunoSEQ multiplex PCR; TCRdb lists only in-frame clones, some missing. The table lists about 260,000 clones, about a fifth of them singletons. The sample taken for sequencing was naive CD4+ T cells from blood. V gene TRBV15 combines with J gene TRBJ1-5; TRBD1 agrees at 9 bases. The receptor was isolated from a woman between 35 and 50 years old with type 1 diabetes. The DNA for the CDR3 is TGTGCCACCGGGGACAGGGAACTTAGCAATCAGCCCCAGCATTTT. Its protein is CATGDRELSNQPQHF.